This T cell receptor beta chain was sequenced for a study of human T cells and chemical hapten exposure. Notes on the study in general: PT1 expanded TCR counts correlated positively with patch test score. Compared to controls, expanded TCRs made significantly more large clusters of similar CDR3s.

In regard to this clonotype: Antigen specificity is unknown.

The trim removed 6 bases at V and 5 bases at J, leaving 9 bases unmatched. Per germline, CDR1 MNHEY and CDR2 SVGAGI. The CDR3 contains 17 residues. Described time point: patch test 2, 6 weeks after DPC sensitization. The treatment is: therapeutic diphenylcyclopropenone sensitization with weekly scalp DPC. Each CDR3 protein is one row after TCRdb ran MiXCR on the RACE reads. Counted here are 84,000 or so distinct CDR3 sequences, 10% to 13% occurring once; the ten biggest clones make up 2% to 2.5%. The specimen comprised whole blood, sampled in connection with sensitization to the hapten diphenylcyclopropenone (DPC). This sequence joins TRBV6-5 and TRBJ2-2; TRBD2 aligns across 13 bases. The clonotype originates from a woman aged 30 to 39 with alopecia areata. Some clones in this sample may be carry-over from other donors' samples. In DNA, the CDR3 is TGTGCCAGCAGGATACTAGCGGGAGGGCCGGGAACCGGGGAGCTGTTTTTT. As protein: CASRILAGGPGTGELFF.